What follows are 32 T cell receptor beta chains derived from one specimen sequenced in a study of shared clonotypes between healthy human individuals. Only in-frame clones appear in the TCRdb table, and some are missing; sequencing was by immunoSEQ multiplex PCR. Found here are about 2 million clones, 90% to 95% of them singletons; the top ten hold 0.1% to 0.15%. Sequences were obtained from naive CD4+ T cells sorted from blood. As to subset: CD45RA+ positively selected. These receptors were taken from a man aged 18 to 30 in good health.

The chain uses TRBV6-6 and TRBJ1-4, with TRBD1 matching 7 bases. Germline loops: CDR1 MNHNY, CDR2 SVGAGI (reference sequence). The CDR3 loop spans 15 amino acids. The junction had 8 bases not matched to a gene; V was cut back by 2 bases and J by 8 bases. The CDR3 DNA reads TGTGCCAGCAGTTACCTACAGGGGAGCGGGGAAAAACTGTTTTTT. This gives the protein CASSYLQGSGEKLFF.

The CDR3 region has the DNA TGTGCCAGCAGTTACTCGATGACCTCTGGAAACACCATATATTTT. Its protein is CASSYSMTSGNTIYF. The chain recombines TRBV6-6 with TRBJ1-3; no clear D gene. Germline V gene lookup returns CDR1 MNHNY and CDR2 SVGAGI (reference sequence). The V end lost 0 bases, the J end lost 0 bases, and 6 bases lay between the germline ends. CDR3 length: 15 amino acids.

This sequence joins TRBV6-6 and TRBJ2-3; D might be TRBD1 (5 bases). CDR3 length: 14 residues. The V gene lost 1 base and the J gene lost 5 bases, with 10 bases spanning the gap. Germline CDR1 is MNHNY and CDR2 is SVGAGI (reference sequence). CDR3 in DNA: TGTGCCAGCAGTTACTTGGGGCCTGGAGATACGCAGTATTTT. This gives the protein CASSYLGPGDTQYF.

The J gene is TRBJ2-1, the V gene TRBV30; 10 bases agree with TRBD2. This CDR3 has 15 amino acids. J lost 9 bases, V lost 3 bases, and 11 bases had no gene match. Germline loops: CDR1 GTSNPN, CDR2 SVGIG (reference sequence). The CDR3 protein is CAWRGEAGGPGEQFF. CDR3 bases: TGTGCCTGGAGAGGGGAAGCGGGAGGGCCGGGTGAGCAGTTCTTC.

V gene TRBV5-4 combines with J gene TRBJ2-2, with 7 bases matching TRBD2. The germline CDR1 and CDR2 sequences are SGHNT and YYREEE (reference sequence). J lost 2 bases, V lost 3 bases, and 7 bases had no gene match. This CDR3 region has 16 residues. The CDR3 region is CASSWPTSQNTGELFF. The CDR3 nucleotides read TGTGCCAGCAGCTGGCCGACTAGCCAAAACACCGGGGAGCTGTTTTTT. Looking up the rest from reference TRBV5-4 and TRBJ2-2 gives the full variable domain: ETGVTQSPTHLIKTRGQQVTLRCSSQSGHNTVSWYQQALGQGPQFIFQYYREEENGRGNFPPRFSGLQFPNYSSELNVNALELDDSALYLCASSWPTSQNTGELFFGEGSRLTVL.

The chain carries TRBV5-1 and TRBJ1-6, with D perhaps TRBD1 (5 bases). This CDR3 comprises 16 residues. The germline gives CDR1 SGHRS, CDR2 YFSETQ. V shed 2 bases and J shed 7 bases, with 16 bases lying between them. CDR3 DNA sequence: TGCGCCAGCAGCTTCATACCTGGGGGGGGAAATTCACCCCTCCACTTT. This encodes CASSFIPGGGNSPLHF.

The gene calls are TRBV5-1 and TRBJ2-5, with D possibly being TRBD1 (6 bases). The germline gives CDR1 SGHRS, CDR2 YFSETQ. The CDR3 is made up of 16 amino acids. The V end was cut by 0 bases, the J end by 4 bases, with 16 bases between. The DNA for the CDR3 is TGCGCCAGCAGCTTGGCTGGGGGCAGGAAACTAGAGACCCAGTACTTC. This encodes CASSLAGGRKLETQYF. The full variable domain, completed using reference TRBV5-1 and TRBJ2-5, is KAGVTQTPRYLIKTRGQQVTLSCSPISGHRSVSWYQQTPGQGLQFLFEYFSETQRNKGNFPGRFSGRQFSNSRSEMNVSTLELGDSALYLCASSLAGGRKLETQYFGPGTRLLVL.

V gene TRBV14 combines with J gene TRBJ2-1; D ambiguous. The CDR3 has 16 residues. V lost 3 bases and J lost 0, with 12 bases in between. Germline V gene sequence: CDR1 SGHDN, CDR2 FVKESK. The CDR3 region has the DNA TGTGCCAGCAGCCAGATTCGAATCCTCTCCTACAATGAGCAGTTCTTC. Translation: CASSQIRILSYNEQFF.

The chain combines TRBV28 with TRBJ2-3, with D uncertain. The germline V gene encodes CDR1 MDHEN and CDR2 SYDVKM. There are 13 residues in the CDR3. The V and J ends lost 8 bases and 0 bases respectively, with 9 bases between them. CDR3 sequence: CASCITSTDTQYF. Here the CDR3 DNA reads TGTGCCAGCTGCATTACTAGCACAGATACGCAGTATTTT.

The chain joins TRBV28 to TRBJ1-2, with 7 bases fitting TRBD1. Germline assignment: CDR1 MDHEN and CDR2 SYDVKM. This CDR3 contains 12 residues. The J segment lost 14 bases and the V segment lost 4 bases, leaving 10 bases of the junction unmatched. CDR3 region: CASSYKGGRGTF. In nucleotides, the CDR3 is TGTGCCAGCAGTTACAAAGGGGGCCGCGGGACCTTC.

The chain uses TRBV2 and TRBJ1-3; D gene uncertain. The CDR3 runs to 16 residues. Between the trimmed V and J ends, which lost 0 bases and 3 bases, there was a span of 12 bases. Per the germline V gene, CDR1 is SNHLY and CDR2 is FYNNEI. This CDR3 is CASSEALGKGGNTIYF. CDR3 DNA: TGTGCCAGCAGTGAAGCGCTAGGGAAAGGTGGAAACACCATATATTTT.

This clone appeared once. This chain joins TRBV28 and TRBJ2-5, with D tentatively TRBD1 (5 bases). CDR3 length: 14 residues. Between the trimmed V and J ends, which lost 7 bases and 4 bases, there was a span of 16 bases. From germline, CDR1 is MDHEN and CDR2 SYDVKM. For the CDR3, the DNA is TGTGCCAGCACCAGAACCCAGGGTCCAGAGACCCAGTACTTC. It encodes CASTRTQGPETQYF.

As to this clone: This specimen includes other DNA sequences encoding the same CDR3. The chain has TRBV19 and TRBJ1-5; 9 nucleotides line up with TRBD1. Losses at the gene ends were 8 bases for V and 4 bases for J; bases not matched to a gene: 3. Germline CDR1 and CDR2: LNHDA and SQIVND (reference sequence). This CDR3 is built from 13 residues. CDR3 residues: CASGQGSNQPQHF. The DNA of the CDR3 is TGTGCCAGTGGACAGGGGTCTAATCAGCCCCAGCATTTT.

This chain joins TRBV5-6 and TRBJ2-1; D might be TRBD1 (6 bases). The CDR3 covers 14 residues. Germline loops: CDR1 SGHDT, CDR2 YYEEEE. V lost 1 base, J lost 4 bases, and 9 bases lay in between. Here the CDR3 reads CASSLRTAYNEQFF. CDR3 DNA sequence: TGTGCCAGCAGCTTGCGGACAGCGTACAATGAGCAGTTCTTC.

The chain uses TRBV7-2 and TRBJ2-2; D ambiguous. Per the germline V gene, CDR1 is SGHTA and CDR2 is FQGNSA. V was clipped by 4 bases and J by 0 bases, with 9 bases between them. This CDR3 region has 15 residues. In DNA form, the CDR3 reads TGTGCCAGCAGCTCAGAGGTTACGAACACCGGGGAGCTGTTTTTT. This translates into CASSSEVTNTGELFF.

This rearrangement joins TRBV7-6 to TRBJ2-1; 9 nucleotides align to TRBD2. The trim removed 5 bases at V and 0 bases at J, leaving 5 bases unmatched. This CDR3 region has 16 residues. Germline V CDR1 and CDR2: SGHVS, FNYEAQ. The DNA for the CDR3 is TGTGCCAGCAGCCAACGAGCGGGGGGCTCCTACAATGAGCAGTTCTTC. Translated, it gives CASSQRAGGSYNEQFF.

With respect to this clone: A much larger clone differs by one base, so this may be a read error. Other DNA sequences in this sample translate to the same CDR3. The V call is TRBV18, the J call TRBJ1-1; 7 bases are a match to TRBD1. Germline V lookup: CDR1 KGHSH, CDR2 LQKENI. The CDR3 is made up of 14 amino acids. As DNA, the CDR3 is TGTGCCAGCTCATCACAGGGGAGGGACACTGAAGCTTTCTTC. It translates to CASSSQGRDTEAFF. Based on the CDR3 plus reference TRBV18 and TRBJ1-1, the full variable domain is NAGVMQNPRHLVRRRGQEARLRCSPMKGHSHVYWYRQLPEEGLKFMVYLQKENIIDESGMPKERFSAEFPKEGPSILRIQQVVRGDSAAYFCASSSQGRDTEAFFGQGTRLTVV.

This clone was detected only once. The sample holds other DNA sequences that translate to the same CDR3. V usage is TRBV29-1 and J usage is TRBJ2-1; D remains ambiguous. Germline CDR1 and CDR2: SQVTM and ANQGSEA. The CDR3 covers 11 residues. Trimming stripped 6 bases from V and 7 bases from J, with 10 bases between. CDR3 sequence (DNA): TGCAGCGTGGTAGTTTATAATGAGCAGTTCTTC. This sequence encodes CSVVVYNEQFF.

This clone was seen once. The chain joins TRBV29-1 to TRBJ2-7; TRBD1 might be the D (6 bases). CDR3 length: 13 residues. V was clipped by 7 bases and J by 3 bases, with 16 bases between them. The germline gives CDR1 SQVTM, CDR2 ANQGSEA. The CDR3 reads CSARGRGSYEQYF. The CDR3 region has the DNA TGCAGCGCCCGCGGCAGGGGTAGCTACGAGCAGTACTTC.

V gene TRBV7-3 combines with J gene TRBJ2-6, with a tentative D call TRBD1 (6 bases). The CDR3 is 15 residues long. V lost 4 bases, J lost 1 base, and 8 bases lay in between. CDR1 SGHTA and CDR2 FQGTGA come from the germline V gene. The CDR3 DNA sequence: TGTGCCAGCAGCTATCAGGGGTCTGGGGCCAACGTCCTGACTTTC. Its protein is CASSYQGSGANVLTF.

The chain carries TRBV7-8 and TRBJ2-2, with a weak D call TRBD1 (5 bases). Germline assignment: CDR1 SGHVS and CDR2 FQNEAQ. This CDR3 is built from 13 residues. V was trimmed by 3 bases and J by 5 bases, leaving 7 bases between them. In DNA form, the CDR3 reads TGTGCCAGCAGCTTCGGACAAACCGGGGAGCTGTTTTTT. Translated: CASSFGQTGELFF.

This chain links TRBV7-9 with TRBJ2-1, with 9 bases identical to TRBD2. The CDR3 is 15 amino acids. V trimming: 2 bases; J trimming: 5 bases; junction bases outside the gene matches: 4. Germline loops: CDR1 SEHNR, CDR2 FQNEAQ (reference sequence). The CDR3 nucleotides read TGTGCCAGCAGCTTAATAAGCGGGGGGAACAATGAGCAGTTCTTC. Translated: CASSLISGGNNEQFF.

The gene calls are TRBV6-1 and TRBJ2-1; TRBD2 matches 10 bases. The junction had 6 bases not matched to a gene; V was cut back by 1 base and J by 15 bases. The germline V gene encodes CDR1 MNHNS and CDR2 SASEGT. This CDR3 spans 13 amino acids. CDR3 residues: CASSEDLAGAPFF. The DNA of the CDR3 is TGTGCCAGCAGTGAAGACCTAGCGGGAGCCCCGTTCTTC.

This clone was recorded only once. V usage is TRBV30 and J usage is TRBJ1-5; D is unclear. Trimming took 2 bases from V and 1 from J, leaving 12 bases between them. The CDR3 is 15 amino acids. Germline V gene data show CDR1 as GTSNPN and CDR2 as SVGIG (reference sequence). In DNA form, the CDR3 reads TGTGCCTGGAGTCCCCCGAACCAAAGCAATCAGCCCCAGCATTTT. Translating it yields CAWSPPNQSNQPQHF.

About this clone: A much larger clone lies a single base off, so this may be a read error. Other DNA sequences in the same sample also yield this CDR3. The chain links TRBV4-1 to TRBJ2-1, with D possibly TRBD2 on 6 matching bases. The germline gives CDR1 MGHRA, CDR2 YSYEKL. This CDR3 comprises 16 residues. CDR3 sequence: CASSLGWGDSNNEQFF. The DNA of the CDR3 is TGCGCCAGCAGCCTGGGCTGGGGGGACTCCAACAACGAGCAGTTCTTC.

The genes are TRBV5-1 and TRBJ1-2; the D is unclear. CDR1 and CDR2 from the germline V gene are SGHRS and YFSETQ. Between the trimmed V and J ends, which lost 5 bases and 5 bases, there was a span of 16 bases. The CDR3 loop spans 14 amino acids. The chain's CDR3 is CASRITVQLYGYTF. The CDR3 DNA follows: TGCGCCAGCAGAATCACGGTGCAGCTTTATGGCTACACCTTC.

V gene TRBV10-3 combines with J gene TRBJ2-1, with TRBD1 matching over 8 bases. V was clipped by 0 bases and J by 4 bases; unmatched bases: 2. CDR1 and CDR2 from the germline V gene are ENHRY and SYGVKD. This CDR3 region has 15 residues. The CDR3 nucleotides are TGTGCCATCAGTGAGTCGCGACAGGGGTACAATGAGCAGTTCTTC. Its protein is CAISESRQGYNEQFF.

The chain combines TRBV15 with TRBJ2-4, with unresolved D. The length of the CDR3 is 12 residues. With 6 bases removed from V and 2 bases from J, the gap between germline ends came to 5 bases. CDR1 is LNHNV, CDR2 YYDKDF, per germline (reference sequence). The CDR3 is CATRGTKNIQYF. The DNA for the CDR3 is TGTGCCACCAGGGGGACCAAAAACATTCAGTACTTC.

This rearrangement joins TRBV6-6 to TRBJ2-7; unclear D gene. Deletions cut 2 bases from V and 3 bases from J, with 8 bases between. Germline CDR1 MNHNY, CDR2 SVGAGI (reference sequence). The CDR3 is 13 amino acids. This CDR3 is CASSYDDNYEQYF. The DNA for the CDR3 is TGTGCCAGCAGTTACGACGATAACTACGAGCAGTACTTC.

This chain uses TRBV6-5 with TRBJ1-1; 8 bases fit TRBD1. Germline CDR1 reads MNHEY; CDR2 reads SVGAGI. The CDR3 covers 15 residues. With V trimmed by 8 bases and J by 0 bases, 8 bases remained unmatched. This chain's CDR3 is CASASGGAVNTEAFF. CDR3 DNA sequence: TGTGCCAGCGCATCAGGGGGCGCGGTGAACACTGAAGCTTTCTTT.

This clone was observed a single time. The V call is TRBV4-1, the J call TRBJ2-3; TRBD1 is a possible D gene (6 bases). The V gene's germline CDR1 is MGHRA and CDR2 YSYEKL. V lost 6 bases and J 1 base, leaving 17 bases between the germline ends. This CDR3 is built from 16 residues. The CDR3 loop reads CASSTTGTLRTDTQYF. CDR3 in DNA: TGCGCCAGCAGTACTACGGGGACACTCCGCACAGATACGCAGTATTTT.

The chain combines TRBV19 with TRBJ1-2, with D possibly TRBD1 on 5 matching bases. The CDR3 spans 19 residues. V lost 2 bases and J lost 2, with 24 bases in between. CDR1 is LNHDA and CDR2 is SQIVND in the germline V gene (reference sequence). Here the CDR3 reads CASSILGMSQATDNYGYTF. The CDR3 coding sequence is TGTGCCAGTAGTATATTGGGGATGTCCCAGGCGACAGACAACTATGGCTACACCTTC.